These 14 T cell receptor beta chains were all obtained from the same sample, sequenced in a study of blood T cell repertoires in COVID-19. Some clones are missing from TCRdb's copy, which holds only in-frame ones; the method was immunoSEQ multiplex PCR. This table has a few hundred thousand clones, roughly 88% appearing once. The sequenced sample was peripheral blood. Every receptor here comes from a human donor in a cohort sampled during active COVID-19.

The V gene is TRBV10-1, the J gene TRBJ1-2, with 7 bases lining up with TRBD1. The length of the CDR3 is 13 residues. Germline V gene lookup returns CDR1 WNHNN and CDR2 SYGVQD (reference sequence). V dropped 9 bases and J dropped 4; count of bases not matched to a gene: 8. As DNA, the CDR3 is TGCGCCAGAACGACAGGGCCCTTCTATGGCTACACCTTC. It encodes CARTTGPFYGYTF.

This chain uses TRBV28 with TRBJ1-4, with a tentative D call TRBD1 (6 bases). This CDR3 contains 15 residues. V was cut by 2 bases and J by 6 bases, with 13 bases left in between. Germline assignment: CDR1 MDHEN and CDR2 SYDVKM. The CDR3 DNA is TGTGCCAGCAGTTTACCGCAACAGGGACATGAAAAACTGTTTTTT. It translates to CASSLPQQGHEKLFF.

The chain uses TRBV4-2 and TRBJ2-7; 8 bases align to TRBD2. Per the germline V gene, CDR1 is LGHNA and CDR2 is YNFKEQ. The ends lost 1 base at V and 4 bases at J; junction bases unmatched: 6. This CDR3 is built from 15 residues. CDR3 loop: CASSQVTGLGYEQYF. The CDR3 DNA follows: TGTGCCAGCAGCCAAGTAACGGGACTAGGGTACGAGCAGTACTTC.

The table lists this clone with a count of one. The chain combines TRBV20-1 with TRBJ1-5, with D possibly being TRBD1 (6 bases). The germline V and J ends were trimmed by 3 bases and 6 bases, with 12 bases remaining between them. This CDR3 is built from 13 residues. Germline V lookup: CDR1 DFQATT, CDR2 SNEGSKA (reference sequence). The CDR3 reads CSASLRGGQPQHF. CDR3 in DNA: TGCAGTGCTAGTCTCAGGGGCGGTCAGCCCCAGCATTTT.

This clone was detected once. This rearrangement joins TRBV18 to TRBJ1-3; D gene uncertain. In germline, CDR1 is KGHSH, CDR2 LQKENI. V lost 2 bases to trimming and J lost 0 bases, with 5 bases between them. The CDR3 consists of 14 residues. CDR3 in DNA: TGTGCCAGCTCACCAAACTTCTCTGGAAACACCATATATTTT. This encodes CASSPNFSGNTIYF.

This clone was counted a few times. The CDR3: CASSSSSGTNTGELFF. CDR3 in DNA: TGCGCCAGCAGCTCCTCTAGCGGGACAAACACCGGGGAGCTGTTTTTT. V gene TRBV5-1 combines with J gene TRBJ2-2; TRBD2 agrees at 9 bases. CDR1 and CDR2 (germline): SGHRS, YFSETQ. CDR3 size: 16 residues. Germline trimming cut 3 bases from V and 2 bases from J; bases unmatched to any gene: 5.

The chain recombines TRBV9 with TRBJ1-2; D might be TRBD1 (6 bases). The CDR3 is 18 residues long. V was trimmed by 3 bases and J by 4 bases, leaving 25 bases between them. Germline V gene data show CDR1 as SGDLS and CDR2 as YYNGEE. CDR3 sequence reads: CASSGHNGDTGSVYGYTF. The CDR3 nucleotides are TGTGCCAGCAGCGGGCATAACGGGGACACCGGCTCGGTCTATGGCTACACCTTC. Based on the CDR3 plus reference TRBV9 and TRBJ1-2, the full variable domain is DSGVTQTPKHLITATGQRVTLRCSPRSGDLSVYWYQQSLDQGLQFLIQYYNGEERAKGNILERFSAQQFPDLHSELNLSSLELGDSALYFCASSGHNGDTGSVYGYTFGSGTRLTVV.

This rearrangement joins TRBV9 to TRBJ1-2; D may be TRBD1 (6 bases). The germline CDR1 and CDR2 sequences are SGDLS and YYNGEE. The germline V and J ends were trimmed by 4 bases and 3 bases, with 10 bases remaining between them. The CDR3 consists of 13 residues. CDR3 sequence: CASSPQGHYGYTF. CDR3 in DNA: TGTGCCAGCAGCCCACAGGGCCACTATGGCTACACCTTC.

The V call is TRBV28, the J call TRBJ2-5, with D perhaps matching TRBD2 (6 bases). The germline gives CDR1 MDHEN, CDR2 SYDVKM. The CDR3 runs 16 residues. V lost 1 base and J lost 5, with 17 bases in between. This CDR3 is CASSLFLGRGLETQYF. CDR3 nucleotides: TGTGCCAGCAGTTTATTCCTGGGACGGGGGTTGGAGACCCAGTACTTC.

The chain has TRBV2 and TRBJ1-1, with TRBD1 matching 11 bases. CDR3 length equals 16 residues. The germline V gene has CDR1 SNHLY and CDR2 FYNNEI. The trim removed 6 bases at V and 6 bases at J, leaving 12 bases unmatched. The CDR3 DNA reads TGTGCCAGCAGGGCGGGGACAGGGGGGGGAATGGCTGAAGCTTTCTTT. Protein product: CASRAGTGGGMAEAFF.

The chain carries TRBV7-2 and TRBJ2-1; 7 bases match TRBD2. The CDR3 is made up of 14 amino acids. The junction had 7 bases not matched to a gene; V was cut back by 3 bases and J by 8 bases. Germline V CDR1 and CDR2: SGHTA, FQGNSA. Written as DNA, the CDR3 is TGTGCCAGCAGCTTCGGGACTAATAGGTATGAGCAGTTCTTC. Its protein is CASSFGTNRYEQFF.

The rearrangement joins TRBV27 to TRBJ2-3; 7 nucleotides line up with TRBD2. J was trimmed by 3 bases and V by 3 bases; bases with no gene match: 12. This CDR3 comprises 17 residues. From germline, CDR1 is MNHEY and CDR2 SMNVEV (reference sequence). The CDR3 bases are TGTGCCAGCAGTTTTCGGGGGAGGGCCGGGTATACAGATACGCAGTATTTT. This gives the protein CASSFRGRAGYTDTQYF.

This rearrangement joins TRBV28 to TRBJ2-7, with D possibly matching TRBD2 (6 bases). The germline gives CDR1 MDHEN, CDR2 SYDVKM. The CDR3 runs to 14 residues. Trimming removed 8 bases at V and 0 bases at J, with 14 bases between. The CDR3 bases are TGTGCCAGCCTTTATGCGGGGAGCTCCTACGAGCAGTACTTC. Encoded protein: CASLYAGSSYEQYF.

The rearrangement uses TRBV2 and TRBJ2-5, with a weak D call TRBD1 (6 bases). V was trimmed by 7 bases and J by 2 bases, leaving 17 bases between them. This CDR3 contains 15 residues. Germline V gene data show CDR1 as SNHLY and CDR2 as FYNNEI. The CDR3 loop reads CASNQQGVGQETQYF. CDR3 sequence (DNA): TGTGCCAGCAATCAACAGGGCGTTGGACAAGAGACCCAGTACTTC.